The rows below give T cell receptor beta chains drawn from one sample of a study of T-cell reconstitution after alpha-beta-depleted transplantation in children. One entry per CDR3 protein results from TCRdb running MiXCR on the PCR reads. The repertoire holds 300,000 to 400,000 distinct CDR3 sequences, roughly 13% seen once, with about 3.9% in the top ten. Sequences were derived from PBMCs, sampled from the stem cell graft. These receptors were taken from a human donor who donated a stem cell graft to a child with Fanconi anemia. Each CDR3 is given with its conserved first and last residue. Expanded clones are given a class, and other clones once, few, many or no size at all.

v_gene,abundance,CDR3aa
TRBV6-2/TRBV6-3,few,CASSFGTAGELFF
TRBV12-3/TRBV12-4,-,CASSTLWGYNEQFF
TRBV7-3,many,CASSLRPQETQYF
TRBV12-3/TRBV12-4,few,CASSPWEGAYEQYF
TRBV7-8,-,CASSLAGQGTYEQYF
TRBV12-3/TRBV12-4,-,CASSFGAIYEQYF
TRBV4-3,few,CASSQGTENTEAFF
TRBV5-5,few,CASSPLQGVGVTEAFF
TRBV5-5,many,CASSLEDNGYTF
TRBV24-1,-,CATSDLFEDTQYF
TRBV10-3,many,CAISDSGQEETQYF
TRBV10-3,few,CAISEERTGNTIYF
TRBV2,-,CASSQGQANEKLFF
TRBV29-1,-,CSGFVSGTDTQYF
TRBV5-1,-,CASSRSGGGMTDTQYF
TRBV6-1,many,CASSDRADGNTIYF
TRBV5-1,few,CASSPVRGAVETQYF
TRBV5-1,few,CASSLTGARDEQYF
TRBV2,many,CASMEDTNTEAFF
TRBV3-1,-,CASSQVLEEKLFF
TRBV7-2,-,CASSLDGGTDEAFF
TRBV20-1,-,CSARTFLASGGTWGPDTQYF
TRBV5-1,-,CASSWTGSGSYEQYF
TRBV20-1,few,CSGLAGGPWEDTQYF
TRBV7-2,-,CASSLSRRQSEAFF
TRBV18,-,CASSPSQGTIQPQHF
TRBV18,-,CASSPGQTMNTEAFF
TRBV5-6,-,CASSSGQRYQPQHF
TRBV20-1,few,CSAKKQGVTMNTEAFF
TRBV12-3/TRBV12-4,few,CASSSSSALNEQFF
TRBV5-1,few,CASSRDENEKLFF
TRBV7-2,few,CASSLMGPGDPGYTF
TRBV5-1,many,CASSLSTGDQPQHF
TRBV12-3/TRBV12-4,-,CASVGGGTEAFF
TRBV9,few,CASSVEGARDTQYF
TRBV7-9,many,CASSLGLAGGINEQFF
TRBV27,few,CASSLGALGEQYF
TRBV7-9,few,CASSPQEEKLFF
TRBV6-5,many,CASSYYGGSGNTIYF
TRBV24-1,-,CATSDLDQETQYF
TRBV5-1,few,CASSLGPSSGFDEQFF
TRBV4-3,-,CASSQDGGQGLNSPLHF
TRBV20-1,few,CSARAGKTQYF
TRBV20-1,few,CSFLGGGTQPQHF
TRBV2,-,CASSEAWRAWGTDTQYF
TRBV29-1,few,CSVARQGQETQYF
TRBV5-1,-,CASSFGTNFDEQFF
TRBV5-1,few,CASSPGTGGSVAEAFF
TRBV6-2/TRBV6-3,-,CASRYSMKRGPSDTQYF